This T cell receptor (beta chain) derives from a study of graft-versus-host responses after intestinal transplantation. Study summary: Each recipient received a multivisceral, liver-intestinal, or isolated intestinal graft. Uniformly, recipients were administered anti-thymocyte globulin induction with subsequent tacrolimus and steroids for approximately three years.

Study-level points and caveats: GvH clones surfaced in recipient marrow, some emerging earlier in ileum or blood. Circulating GvH clone levels at their peak were associated with HvG declines (early post-transplant).

The assay was immunoSEQ multiplex PCR, and TCRdb's table has in-frame clones only and misses some. The data contain some 39,000 clones, about 90% of them singletons. On this clone: Its antigen remains unknown.

CDR1 WNHNN and CDR2 SYGVQD come from the germline V gene (reference sequence). The CDR3 is 14 amino acids. V lost 3 bases and J lost 0, with 9 bases in between. This chain joins TRBV10-1 and TRBJ2-7; D remains ambiguous. The sequence was obtained from a human patient who received an intestinal transplant, so some T cells may come from the graft donor. The material was PBMCs, obtained less than 280 days after transplant. The CDR3 loop is CASSDTGSSYEQYF. The CDR3 DNA sequence: TGCGCCAGCAGTGATACCGGCAGCTCCTACGAGCAGTACTTC.